Listed below are T cell receptor beta chains from one sample, sequenced in a study of chemoradiotherapy in HPV16-positive cancers. TCRdb keeps only in-frame clones here, not all; method: immunoSEQ multiplex PCR. The table lists fewer than 6,000 clones, about 91% of them singletons, with approximately 2% in the top ten. The starting material was blood, obtained from a patient who underwent chemoradiotherapy. The receptor set was obtained from a human donor with HPV-associated anogenital cancer. CDR3s include the opening cysteine and the closing phenylalanine or tryptophan. D genes are given only for firm matches. Only part of the rows carry a size: once, few, many, or a class if the clone is expanded.

clone size	J gene	D gene	V gene	CDR3 protein	CDR3 DNA
-	TRBJ2-7	-	TRBV5-4	CASSLEATPYEQYF	TGTGCCAGCAGCTTGGAGGCCACTCCCTACGAGCAGTACTTC
-	TRBJ2-7	-	TRBV11-3	CASSLGQKYEQYF	TGTGCCAGCAGCTTAGGACAGAAGTACGAGCAGTACTTC
-	TRBJ2-2	TRBD1	TRBV2	CASRGGTGAFGELFF	TGTGCCAGCAGGGGGGGGACAGGGGCGTTCGGGGAGCTGTTTTTT
-	TRBJ1-4	-	TRBV6-5	CASGRTRQNEKLFF	TGTGCCAGCGGCAGGACCCGCCAGAATGAAAAACTGTTTTTT
-	TRBJ2-7	-	TRBV11-1	CASSSEVGEQYF	TGTGCCAGCAGCTCGGAGGTGGGTGAGCAGTACTTC
-	TRBJ2-7	-	TRBV19	CASSIAQGGYEQYF	TGTGCCAGTAGTATAGCCCAGGGCGGCTACGAGCAGTACTTC
-	TRBJ2-6	TRBD1	TRBV2	CASRTGVGANVLTF	TGTGCCAGCAGGACAGGGGTCGGGGCCAACGTCCTGACTTTC
-	TRBJ1-1	TRBD1	TRBV10-1	CASSQGGLNTEAFF	TGCGCCAGCAGCCAGGGGGGACTGAACACTGAAGCTTTCTTT
-	TRBJ2-1	TRBD1	TRBV11-2	CASSLLGQGAGNEQFF	TGTGCCAGCAGCCTCCTAGGACAGGGGGCGGGCAATGAGCAGTTCTTC
-	TRBJ2-1	TRBD2	TRBV19	CASSPPGGGVQFF	TGTGCCAGTAGTCCCCCGGGGGGAGGTGTGCAGTTCTTC
-	TRBJ2-6	-	TRBV7-6	CASSLGVGSSGANVLTF	TGTGCCAGCAGCTTAGGAGTTGGCAGTAGCGGGGCCAACGTCCTGACTTTC
-	TRBJ1-1	TRBD1	TRBV30	CAWSPRTGWNTEAFF	TGTGCCTGGAGTCCGAGGACAGGGTGGAACACTGAAGCTTTCTTT
-	TRBJ2-1	-	TRBV15	CATSREGRGYNEQFF	TGTGCCACCAGCAGAGAGGGCAGGGGTTACAATGAGCAGTTCTTC
-	TRBJ2-7	-	TRBV5-6	CASSSISSYEQYF	TGTGCCAGCAGCTCAATTAGCTCCTACGAGCAGTACTTC
-	TRBJ2-1	TRBD2	TRBV10-2	CASSKGLAGGDEQFF	TGCGCCAGCAGCAAGGGACTAGCGGGAGGGGATGAGCAGTTCTTC
once	TRBJ1-1	-	TRBV9	CASSPQNTEAFF	TGTGCCAGCAGCCCCCAGAACACTGAAGCTTTCTTT
-	TRBJ1-1	TRBD1	TRBV7-6	CASSPTGEDTEAFF	TGTGCCAGCAGCCCTACAGGGGAGGACACTGAAGCTTTCTTT
-	TRBJ2-1	TRBD2	TRBV4-1	CASRSGGVGEQFF	TGCGCCAGCAGGAGCGGGGGGGTGGGTGAGCAGTTCTTC
-	TRBJ1-1	TRBD1	TRBV25-1	CASSHYRGTSTEAFF	TGTGCCAGCAGCCATTACAGGGGAACGAGCACTGAAGCTTTCTTT
once	TRBJ2-3	-	TRBV7-9	CASSLAGSTDTQYF	TGTGCCAGCAGCTTAGCGGGTTCAACAGATACGCAGTATTTT
-	TRBJ2-1	-	TRBV11-3	CASSRLEGYNEQFF	TGTGCCAGCAGCCGACTAGAGGGCTACAATGAGCAGTTCTTC
once	TRBJ2-7	-	TRBV29-1	CSVVGRSYEQYF	TGCAGCGTAGTCGGACGGTCCTACGAGCAGTACTTC
-	TRBJ2-5	TRBD1	TRBV4-2	CASSQDSTGEETQYF	TGTGCCAGCAGCCAAGATTCGACAGGGGAAGAGACCCAGTACTTC
-	TRBJ1-2	TRBD1	TRBV19	CASSAGTGGSNYGYTF	TGTGCCAGTAGTGCCGGGACAGGGGGCTCCAACTATGGCTACACCTTC
once	TRBJ2-1	-	TRBV5-1	CASSLGGGYNEQFF	TGCGCCAGCAGCTTAGGAGGGGGGTACAATGAGCAGTTCTTC
-	TRBJ2-3	TRBD2	TRBV7-2	CASSRGTISSTDTQYF	TGTGCCAGCAGCCGCGGGACTATATCTAGCACAGATACGCAGTATTTT
-	TRBJ2-3	-	TRBV7-2	CASSSRLVGVRDTQYF	TGTGCCAGCAGCTCCCGACTAGTAGGGGTCCGAGATACGCAGTATTTT
-	TRBJ1-3	TRBD1	TRBV14	CASSGQGGPGNTIYF	TGTGCCAGCAGCGGGCAGGGGGGTCCTGGAAACACCATATATTTT
-	TRBJ2-5	-	TRBV5-5	CASSPPRQVYHRTQYF	TGTGCCAGCAGCCCGCCCAGACAGGTTTATCATCGGACCCAGTACTTC
-	TRBJ2-7	-	TRBV6-1	CASSEWGLQESYEQYF	TGTGCCAGCAGTGAATGGGGTTTGCAGGAGTCCTACGAGCAGTACTTC
-	TRBJ2-7	-	TRBV27	CATPKWQGRDSYEQYF	TGTGCCACCCCCAAGTGGCAGGGAAGGGATTCCTACGAGCAGTACTTC